This TCR beta chain stems from a study of T cells in Graves' hyperthyroidism and ophthalmopathy. In this sample, this clonotype turned up many times. Its matching antigen is unknown. What was amplified from RNA transcripts were TCR beta CDR3 regions. Carried out on the TCR CDR3, a first-round RT-PCR used the HTBI primer set. TCRdb re-derived calls from the multiplex PCR reads in MiXCR, one entry per CDR3 protein. The sample lists approximately 300,000 distinct CDR3 sequences, over 15% occurring once. Study-wide results and limits: Most expanded thyroid clonotypes above 0.001 also appeared in blood. Before onset, by a median of 6.5 months, the model predicted ophthalmopathy. Separation of ophthalmopathy from stable hyperthyroidism was achieved by a 13 V-J model.

The ends were cut back, 2 bases at V and 8 bases at J, with 9 bases in the middle. Per germline, CDR1 MNHEY and CDR2 SVGEGT. CDR3 length: 12 residues. The chain employs TRBV6-2 or TRBV6-3 and TRBJ1-2; D not certain. The sample taken for sequencing was blood. This TCR was sampled from a woman aged 60-75 years with Graves' ophthalmopathy. CDR3 sequence: CASSYPPIGYTF. DNA for the CDR3: TGTGCCAGCAGTTACCCCCCGATCGGCTACACCTTC.